The T cell receptor beta chain described here comes from a study of CD8+CD57+ T cells in acquired aplastic anemia. This clonotype was detected ten times or more. Both TCR beta VDJ combination and CDR3 sequence profiling were carried out. Genomic DNA was the template for this profiling. TCRdb processed the reads anew with MiXCR; each CDR3 protein has one entry. This sample has some 130,000 distinct CDR3 sequences; around two fifths occur once, and the top ten carry around 8.4%. Germline V CDR1 and CDR2: SEHNR, FQNEAQ (reference sequence). V gave up 6 bases and J gave up 4 bases; unmatched junction bases: 6. The CDR3 covers 13 residues.

This rearrangement joins TRBV7-9 to TRBJ2-7; TRBD2 matches 7 bases. Specimen: sorted CD4+, CD8+, or CD8+CD57+ T cells (not recorded which) from PBMCs. This clonotype was sampled from a human donor in good health, serving as a control. The CDR3 spells CASSRRERYEQYF. The CDR3 region has the DNA TGTGCCAGCAGTAGGCGGGAGCGGTACGAGCAGTACTTC.